This TCR beta chain originates from a study of cytomegalovirus exposure and HLA in healthy donors. For the study at large: Clustering assigned about four fifths of the approximately 370 genotyped donors to the Caucasian-associated ancestry cluster. General study findings and limits: In a later analysis, DRB1 alleles had the most associated TCRs; HLA-C alleles the fewest. In a later analysis, a genetic analysis reported fewer productive-TCR N-insertions in an Asian-associated ancestry cluster than the cohort average. There were some public TCRs occurring in many donors, but most TCR sequences were rare.

Primers included in the PCR were 60 Vbeta and 13 Jbeta primers. Sequencing was performed with immunoSEQ multiplex PCR; in TCRdb, only in-frame clones are kept and a portion is missing. The table includes 150,000 to 200,000 clones, around 84% detected once. With regard to this clone: The antigen is unknown.

V gave up 6 bases and J gave up 2 bases, with 20 bases separating them. Germline CDR1 is LNHDA and CDR2 is SQIVND (reference sequence). This CDR3 spans 17 amino acids. The sequencing input was PBMCs. This receptor was obtained from a man aged 40-49 years in good health and CMV-seropositive. The chain is built from TRBV19 and TRBJ2-1, with TRBD1 as a possible D gene (5 bases). The CDR3 coding sequence is TGTGCCAGTAGCCAAGCCCCCGACAGTGTCCCCTACAATGAGCAGTTCTTC. This codes for CASSQAPDSVPYNEQFF.